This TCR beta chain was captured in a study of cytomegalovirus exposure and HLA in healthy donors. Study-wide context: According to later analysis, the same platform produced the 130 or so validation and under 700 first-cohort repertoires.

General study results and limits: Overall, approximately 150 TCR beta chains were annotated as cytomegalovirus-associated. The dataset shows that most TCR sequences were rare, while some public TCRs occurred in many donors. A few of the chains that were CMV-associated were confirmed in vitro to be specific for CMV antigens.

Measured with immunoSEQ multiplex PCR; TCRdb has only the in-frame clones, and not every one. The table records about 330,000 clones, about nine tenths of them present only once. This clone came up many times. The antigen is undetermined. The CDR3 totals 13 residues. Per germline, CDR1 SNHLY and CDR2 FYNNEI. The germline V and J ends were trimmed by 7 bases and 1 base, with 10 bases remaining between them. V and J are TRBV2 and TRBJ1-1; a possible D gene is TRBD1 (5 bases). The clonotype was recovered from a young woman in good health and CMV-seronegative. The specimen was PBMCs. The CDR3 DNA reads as TGTGCCAGCACGGAGGGGTGGAACACTGAAGCTTTCTTT. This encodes CASTEGWNTEAFF. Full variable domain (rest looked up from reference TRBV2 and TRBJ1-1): EPEVTQTPSHQVTQMGQEVILRCVPISNHLYFYWYRQILGQKVEFLVSFYNNEISEKSEIFDDQFSVERPDGSNFTLKIRSTKLEDSAMYFCASTEGWNTEAFFGQGTRLTVV.